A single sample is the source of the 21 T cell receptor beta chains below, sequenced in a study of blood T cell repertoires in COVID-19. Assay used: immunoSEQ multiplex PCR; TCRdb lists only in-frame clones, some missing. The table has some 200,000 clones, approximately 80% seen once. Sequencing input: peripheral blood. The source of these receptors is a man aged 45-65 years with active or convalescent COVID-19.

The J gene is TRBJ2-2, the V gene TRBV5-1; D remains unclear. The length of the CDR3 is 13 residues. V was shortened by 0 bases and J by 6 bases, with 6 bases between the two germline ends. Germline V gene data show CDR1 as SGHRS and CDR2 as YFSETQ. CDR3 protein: CASSLGRSGELFF. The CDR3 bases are TGCGCCAGCAGCTTGGGCCGGTCCGGGGAGCTGTTTTTT.

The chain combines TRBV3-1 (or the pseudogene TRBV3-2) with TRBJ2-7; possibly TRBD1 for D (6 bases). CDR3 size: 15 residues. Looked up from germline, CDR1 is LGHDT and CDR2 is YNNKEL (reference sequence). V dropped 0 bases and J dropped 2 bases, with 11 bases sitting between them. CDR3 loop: CASSQDVTGPYEQYF. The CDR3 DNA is TGTGCCAGCAGCCAAGATGTGACAGGCCCCTACGAGCAGTACTTC.

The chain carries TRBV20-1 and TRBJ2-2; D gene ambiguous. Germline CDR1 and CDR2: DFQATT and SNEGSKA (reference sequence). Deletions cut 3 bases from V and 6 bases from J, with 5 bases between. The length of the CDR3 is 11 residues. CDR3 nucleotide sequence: TGCAGTGCTAGTGTCTCCGGGGAGCTGTTTTTT. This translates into CSASVSGELFF.

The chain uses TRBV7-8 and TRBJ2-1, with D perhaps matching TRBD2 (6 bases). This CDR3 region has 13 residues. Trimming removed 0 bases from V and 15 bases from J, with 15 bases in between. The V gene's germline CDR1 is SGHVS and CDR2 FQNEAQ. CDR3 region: CASSLAFETSPFF. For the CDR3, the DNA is TGTGCCAGCAGCTTAGCTTTCGAGACTAGTCCGTTCTTC.

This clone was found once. The CDR3 reads CASSLGDRPYEQYV. The CDR3 DNA follows: TGCGCCAGCAGCTTGGGGGACAGGCCCTACGAGCAGTACGTC. The rearrangement uses TRBV5-1 and TRBJ2-7, with 8 bases matching TRBD1. With V trimmed by 0 bases and J by 2 bases, 1 base remained unmatched. The CDR3 extends over 14 amino acids. CDR1 is SGHRS, CDR2 YFSETQ, per germline.

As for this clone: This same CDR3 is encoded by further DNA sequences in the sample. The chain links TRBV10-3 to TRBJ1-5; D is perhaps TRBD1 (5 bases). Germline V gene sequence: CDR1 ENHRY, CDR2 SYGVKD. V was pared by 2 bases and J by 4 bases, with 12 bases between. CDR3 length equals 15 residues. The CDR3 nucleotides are TGTGCCATCAGTGAGGGTCAGGGCTTGAATCAGCCCCAGCATTTT. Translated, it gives CAISEGQGLNQPQHF.

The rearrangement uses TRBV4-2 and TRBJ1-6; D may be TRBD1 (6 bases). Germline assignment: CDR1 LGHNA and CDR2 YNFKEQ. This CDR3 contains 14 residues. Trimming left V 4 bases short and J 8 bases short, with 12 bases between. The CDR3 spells CASSLQGSDSPLHF. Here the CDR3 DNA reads TGTGCCAGCAGCCTACAGGGAAGTGATTCACCCCTCCACTTT.

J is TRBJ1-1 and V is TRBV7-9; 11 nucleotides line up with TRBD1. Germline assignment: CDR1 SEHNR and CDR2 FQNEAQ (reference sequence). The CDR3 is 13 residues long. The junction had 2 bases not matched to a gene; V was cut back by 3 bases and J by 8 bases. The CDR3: CASSFGTGGEAFF. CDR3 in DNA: TGTGCCAGCAGCTTCGGGACAGGGGGGGAAGCTTTCTTT.

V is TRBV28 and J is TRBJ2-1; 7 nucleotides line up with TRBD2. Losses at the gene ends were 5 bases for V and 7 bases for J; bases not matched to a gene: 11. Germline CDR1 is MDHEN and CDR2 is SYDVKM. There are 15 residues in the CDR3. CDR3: CASSLPGGIGNEQFF. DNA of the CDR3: TGTGCCAGCAGTCTCCCGGGAGGTATAGGGAATGAGCAGTTCTTC. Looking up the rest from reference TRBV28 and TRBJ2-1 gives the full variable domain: DVKVTQSSRYLVKRTGEKVFLECVQDMDHENMFWYRQDPGLGLRLIYFSYDVKMKEKGDIPEGYSVSREKKERFSLILESASTNQTSMYLCASSLPGGIGNEQFFGPGTRLTVL.

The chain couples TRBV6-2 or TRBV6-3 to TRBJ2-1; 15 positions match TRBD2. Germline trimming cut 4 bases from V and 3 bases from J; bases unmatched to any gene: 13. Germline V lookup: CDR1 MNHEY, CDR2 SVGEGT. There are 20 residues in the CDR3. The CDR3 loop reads CASSLLLGLAGGGFYNEQFF. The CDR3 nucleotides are TGTGCCAGCAGTTTACTATTGGGACTAGCGGGGGGAGGATTCTACAATGAGCAGTTCTTC.

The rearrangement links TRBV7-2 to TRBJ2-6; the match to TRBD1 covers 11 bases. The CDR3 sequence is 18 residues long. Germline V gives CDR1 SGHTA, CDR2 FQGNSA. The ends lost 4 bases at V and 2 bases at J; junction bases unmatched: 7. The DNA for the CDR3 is TGTGCCAGCAGCTCAAGGGGACAGGGGGGACCTGGGGCCAACGTCCTGACTTTC. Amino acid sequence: CASSSRGQGGPGANVLTF.

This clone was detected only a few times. In nucleotides, the CDR3 is TGTGCCAGCAGCAATGGGGCTAGCGGGACCTACGAGCAGTACTTC. It encodes CASSNGASGTYEQYF. The chain uses TRBV21-1 and TRBJ2-7; the tabulated D call, TRBD2, remains unverified against the DNA. TRBV21-1 is marked as a pseudogene. The CDR3 loop spans 15 amino acids.

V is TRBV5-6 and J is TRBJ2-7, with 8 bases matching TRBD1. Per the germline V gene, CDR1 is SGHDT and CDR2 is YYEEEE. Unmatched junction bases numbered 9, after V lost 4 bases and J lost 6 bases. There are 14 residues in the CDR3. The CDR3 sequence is CASSRYRTGTEQYV. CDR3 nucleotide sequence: TGTGCCAGCAGCCGGTACCGGACAGGGACCGAGCAGTACGTC.

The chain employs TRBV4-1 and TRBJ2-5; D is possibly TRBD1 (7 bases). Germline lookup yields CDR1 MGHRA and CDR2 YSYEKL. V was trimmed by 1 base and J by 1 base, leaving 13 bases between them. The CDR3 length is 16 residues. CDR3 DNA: TGCGCCAGCAGCCAAGTGGAGGGGGCCACCCAAGAGACCCAGTACTTC. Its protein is CASSQVEGATQETQYF.

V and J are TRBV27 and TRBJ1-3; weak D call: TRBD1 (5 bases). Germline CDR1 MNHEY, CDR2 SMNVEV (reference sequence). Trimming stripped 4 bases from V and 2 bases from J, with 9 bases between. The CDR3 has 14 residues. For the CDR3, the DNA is TGTGCCAGCAGTTCGACGGGGGCTGGAAACACCATATATTTT. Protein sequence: CASSSTGAGNTIYF.

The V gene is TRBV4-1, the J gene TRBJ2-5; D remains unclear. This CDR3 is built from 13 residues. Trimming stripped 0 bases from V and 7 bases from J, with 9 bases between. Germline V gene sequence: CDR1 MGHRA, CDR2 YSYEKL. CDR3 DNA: TGCGCCAGCAGCCAAGATCGGGTAAGGACCCAGTACTTC. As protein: CASSQDRVRTQYF.

The CDR3: CASSENVDTDTQYF. As DNA, the CDR3 is TGTGCCAGCAGTGAAAACGTAGATACAGATACGCAGTATTTT. The rearrangement links TRBV2 to TRBJ2-3, with no clear D. The length of the CDR3 is 14 residues. V was pared by 2 bases and J by 3 bases, with 9 bases between. Germline V gives CDR1 SNHLY, CDR2 FYNNEI.

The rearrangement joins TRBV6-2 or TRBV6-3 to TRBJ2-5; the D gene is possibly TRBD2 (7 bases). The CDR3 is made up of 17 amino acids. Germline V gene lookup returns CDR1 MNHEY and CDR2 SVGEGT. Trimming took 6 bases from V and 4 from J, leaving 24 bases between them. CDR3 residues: CASSQGGGGPRGETQYF. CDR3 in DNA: TGTGCCAGCAGCCAAGGAGGGGGGGGCCCCCGTGGAGAGACCCAGTACTTC.

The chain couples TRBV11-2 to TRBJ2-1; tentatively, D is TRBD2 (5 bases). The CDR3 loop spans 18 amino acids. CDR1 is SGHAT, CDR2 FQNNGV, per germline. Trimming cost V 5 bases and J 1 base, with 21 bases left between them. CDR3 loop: CASSPRLNPLPSYNEQFF. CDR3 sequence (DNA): TGTGCCAGCAGCCCCCGACTAAATCCGTTGCCTTCCTACAATGAGCAGTTCTTC.

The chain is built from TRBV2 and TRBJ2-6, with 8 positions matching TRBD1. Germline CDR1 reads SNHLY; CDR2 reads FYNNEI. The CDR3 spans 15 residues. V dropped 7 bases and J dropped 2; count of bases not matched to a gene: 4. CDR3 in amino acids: CASTPGGAGANVLTF. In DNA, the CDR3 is TGTGCCAGCACTCCAGGGGGCGCTGGGGCCAACGTCCTGACTTTC.

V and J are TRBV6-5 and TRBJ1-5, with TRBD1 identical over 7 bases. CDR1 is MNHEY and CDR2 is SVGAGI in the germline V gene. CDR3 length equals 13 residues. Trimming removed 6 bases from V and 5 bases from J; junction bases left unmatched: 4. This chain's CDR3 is CASRGTGDQPQHF. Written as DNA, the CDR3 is TGTGCCAGCAGGGGCACAGGGGATCAGCCCCAGCATTTT.